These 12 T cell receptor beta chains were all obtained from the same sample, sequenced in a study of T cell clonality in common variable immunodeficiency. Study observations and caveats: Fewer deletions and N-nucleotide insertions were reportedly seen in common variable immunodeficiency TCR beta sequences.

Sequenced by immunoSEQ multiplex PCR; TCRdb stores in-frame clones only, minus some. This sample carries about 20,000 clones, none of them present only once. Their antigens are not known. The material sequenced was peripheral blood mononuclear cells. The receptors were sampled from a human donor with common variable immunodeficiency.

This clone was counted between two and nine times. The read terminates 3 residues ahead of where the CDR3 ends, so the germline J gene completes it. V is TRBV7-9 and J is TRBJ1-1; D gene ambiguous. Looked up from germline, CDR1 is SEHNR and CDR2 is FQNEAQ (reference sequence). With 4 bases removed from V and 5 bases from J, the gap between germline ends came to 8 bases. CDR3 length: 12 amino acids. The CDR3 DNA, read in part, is TGTGCCAGCAGCTCCGTCAGGACTGAA. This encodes CASSSVRTE. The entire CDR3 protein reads CASSSVRTEAFF. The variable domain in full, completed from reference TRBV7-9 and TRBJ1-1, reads DTGVSQNPRHKITKRGQNVTFRCDPISEHNRLYWYRQTLGQGPEFLTYFQNEAQLEKSRLLSDRFSAERPKGSFSTLEIQRTEQGDSAMYLCASSSVRTEAFFGQGTRLTVV.

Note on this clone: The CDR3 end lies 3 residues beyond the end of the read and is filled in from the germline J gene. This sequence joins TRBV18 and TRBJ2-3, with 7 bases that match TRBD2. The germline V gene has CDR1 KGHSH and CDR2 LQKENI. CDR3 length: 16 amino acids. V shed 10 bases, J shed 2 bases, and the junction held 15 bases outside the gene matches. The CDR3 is CATRIHSGLTTDTQYF. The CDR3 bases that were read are TGTGCCACACGCATACATAGCGGGCTCACCACAGATACG.

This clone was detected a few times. The part of the CDR3 DNA that was read is TGTGCCTGGAGTTCACGAGGGACTAGATCGTACGAG. Protein product: CAWSSRGTRSYE. The whole CDR3 is CAWSSRGTRSYEQYF. V and J are TRBV30 and TRBJ2-7, with 8 bases that match TRBD2. The read ends 3 residues shy of where the CDR3 ends; the end is completed using the germline J gene. Germline V gene data show CDR1 as GTSNPN and CDR2 as SVGIG (reference sequence). The J segment lost 4 bases and the V segment lost 2 bases, leaving 10 bases of the junction unmatched. The CDR3 contains 15 residues.

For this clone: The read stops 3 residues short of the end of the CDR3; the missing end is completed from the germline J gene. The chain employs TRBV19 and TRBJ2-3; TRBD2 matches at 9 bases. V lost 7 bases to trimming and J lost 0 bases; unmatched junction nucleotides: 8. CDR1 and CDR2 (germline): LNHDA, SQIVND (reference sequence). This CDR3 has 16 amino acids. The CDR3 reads CASTAGGPPSTDTQYF. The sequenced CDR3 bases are TGTGCCAGTACCGCGGGAGGGCCTCCTAGCACAGATACG.

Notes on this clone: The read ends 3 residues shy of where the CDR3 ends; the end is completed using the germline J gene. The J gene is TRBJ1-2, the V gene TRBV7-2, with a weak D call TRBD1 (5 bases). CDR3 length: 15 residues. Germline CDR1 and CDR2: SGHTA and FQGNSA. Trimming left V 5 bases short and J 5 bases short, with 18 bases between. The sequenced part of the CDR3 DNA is TGTGCCAGCAGCCCTGGTGGGGGGTACGATTATGGC. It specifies CASSPGGGYDYG. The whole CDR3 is CASSPGGGYDYGYTF.

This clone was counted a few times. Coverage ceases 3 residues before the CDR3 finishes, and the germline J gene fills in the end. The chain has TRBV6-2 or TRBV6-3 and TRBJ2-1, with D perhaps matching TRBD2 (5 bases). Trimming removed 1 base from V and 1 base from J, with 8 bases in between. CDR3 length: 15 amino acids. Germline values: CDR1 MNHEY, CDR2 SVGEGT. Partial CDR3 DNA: TGTGCCAGCAGTTACTTAGGACTTTCCTACAATGAG. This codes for CASSYLGLSYNE. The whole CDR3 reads CASSYLGLSYNEQFF.

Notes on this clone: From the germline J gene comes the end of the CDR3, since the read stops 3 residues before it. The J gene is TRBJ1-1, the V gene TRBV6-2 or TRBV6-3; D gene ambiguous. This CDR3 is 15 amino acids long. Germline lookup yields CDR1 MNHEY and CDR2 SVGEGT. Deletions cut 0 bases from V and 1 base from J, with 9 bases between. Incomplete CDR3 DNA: TGTGCCAGCAGTTACTCCCCCGCGGGGAACACTGAA. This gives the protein CASSYSPAGNTE. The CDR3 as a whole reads CASSYSPAGNTEAFF.

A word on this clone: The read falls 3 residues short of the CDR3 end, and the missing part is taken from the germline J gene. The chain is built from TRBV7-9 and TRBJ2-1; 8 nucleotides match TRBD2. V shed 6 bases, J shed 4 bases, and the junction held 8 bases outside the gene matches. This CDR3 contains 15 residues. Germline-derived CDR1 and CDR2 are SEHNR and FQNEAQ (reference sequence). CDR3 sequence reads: CASSRAASGYNEQFF. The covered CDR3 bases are TGTGCCAGCAGTAGGGCGGCTAGCGGGTACAATGAG.

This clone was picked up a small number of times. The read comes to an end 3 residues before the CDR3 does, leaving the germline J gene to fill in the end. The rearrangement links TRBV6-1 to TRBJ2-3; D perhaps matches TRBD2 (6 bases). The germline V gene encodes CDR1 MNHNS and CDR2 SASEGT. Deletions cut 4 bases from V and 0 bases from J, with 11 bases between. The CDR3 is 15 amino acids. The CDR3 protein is CASSVERASTDTQYF. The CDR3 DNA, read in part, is TGTGCCAGCAGTGTCGAGCGGGCGAGCACAGATACG.

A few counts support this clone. The covered CDR3 bases are TGTGCCAGCAGCTCGCCGAACAGGGGGCAAGAGACC. Its protein product is CASSSPNRGQET. The whole CDR3 region reads CASSSPNRGQETQYF. V and J are TRBV7-8 and TRBJ2-5; TRBD1 agrees at 8 bases. The missing CDR3 end, 3 residues past where the read stops, is filled in from the germline J gene. The CDR3 loop spans 15 amino acids. CDR1 is SGHVS and CDR2 is FQNEAQ in the germline V gene. The ends lost 4 bases at V and 2 bases at J; junction bases unmatched: 6. Full variable domain (rest looked up from reference TRBV7-8 and TRBJ2-5): GAGVSQSPRYKVAKRGQDVALRCDPISGHVSLFWYQQALGQGPEFLTYFQNEAQLDKSGLPSDRFFAERPEGSVSTLKIQRTQQEDSAVYLCASSSPNRGQETQYFGPGTRLLVL.

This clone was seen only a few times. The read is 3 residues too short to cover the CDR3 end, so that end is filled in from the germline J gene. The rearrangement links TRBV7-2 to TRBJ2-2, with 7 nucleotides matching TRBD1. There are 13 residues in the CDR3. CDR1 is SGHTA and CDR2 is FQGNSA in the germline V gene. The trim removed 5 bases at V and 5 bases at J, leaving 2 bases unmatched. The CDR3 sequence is CASSNRGTGELFF. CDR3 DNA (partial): TGTGCCAGCAGCAACAGGGGAACCGGGGAG.

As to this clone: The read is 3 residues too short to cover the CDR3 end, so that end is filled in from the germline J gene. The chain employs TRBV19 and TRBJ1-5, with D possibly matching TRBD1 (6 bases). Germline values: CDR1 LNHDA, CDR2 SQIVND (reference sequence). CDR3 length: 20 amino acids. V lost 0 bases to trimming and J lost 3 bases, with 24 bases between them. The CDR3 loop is CASSIDLAAYRAPYNQPQHF. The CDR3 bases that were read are TGTGCCAGTAGTATAGATCTCGCCGCCTACAGGGCCCCCTACAATCAGCCC.